This T cell receptor (beta chain) was sequenced for a study of blood T cell repertoires in COVID-19. The wider study: Whether acute or convalescent, the COVID-19 samples came from the United States, Italy and Spain. PBMCs, B-cell-depleted T cells, or T cells were the source of the cDNA or gDNA that made up the material.

CDR3 length: 15 amino acids. Per germline, CDR1 SGHAT and CDR2 FQNNGV. The germline V and J ends were trimmed by 1 base and 3 bases, with 10 bases remaining between them. People in the exposed group encountered a COVID-19 case within 2 weeks before entering the study. In the original analysis: The assay estimated nucleated cells by amplifying reference gene primers. Profiling relied on immunoSEQ multiplex PCR, and the TCRdb table lists in-frame clones only, not all of them. The V and J calls and clone size come from that table; D and trimming were worked out from the DNA. The sample contains 200,000 to 300,000 clones, more than 80% of which appear only once.

Source material: PBMCs or T cells enriched from blood (not recorded which). The TCR sequence derives from a man aged 50 to 60 who had been exposed to COVID-19. V gene TRBV11-2 combines with J gene TRBJ1-5, with TRBD1 as a possible D gene (6 bases). The DNA for the CDR3 is TGTGCCAGCAGCTTAGCGGGGGGCCTCAATCAGCCCCAGCATTTT. Protein product: CASSLAGGLNQPQHF.